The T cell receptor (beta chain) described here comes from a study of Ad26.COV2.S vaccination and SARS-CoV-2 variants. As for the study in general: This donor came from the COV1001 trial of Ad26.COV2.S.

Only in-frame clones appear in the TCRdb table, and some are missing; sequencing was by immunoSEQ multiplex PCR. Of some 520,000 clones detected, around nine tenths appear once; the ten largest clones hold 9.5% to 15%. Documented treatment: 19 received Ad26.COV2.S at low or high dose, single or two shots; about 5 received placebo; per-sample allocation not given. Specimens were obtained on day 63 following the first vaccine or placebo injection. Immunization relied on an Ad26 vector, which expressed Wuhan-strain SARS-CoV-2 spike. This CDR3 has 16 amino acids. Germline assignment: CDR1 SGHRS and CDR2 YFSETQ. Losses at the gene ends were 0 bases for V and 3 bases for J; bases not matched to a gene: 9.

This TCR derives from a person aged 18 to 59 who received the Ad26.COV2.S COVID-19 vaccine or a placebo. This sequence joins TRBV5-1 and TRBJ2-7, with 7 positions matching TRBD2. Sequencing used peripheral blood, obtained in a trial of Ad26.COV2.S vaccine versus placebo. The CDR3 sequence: CASSLGPAGANYEQYF. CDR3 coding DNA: TGCGCCAGCAGCTTGGGCCCCGCGGGAGCGAACTACGAGCAGTACTTC.